The rows below give T cell receptor beta chains drawn from one sample of a study of human T cells and chemical hapten exposure. Each CDR3 protein is one row after TCRdb ran MiXCR on the RACE reads. The table includes approximately 100,000 distinct CDR3 sequences, approximately 10% detected once. Source: whole blood, taken in connection with sensitization to the hapten diphenylcyclopropenone (DPC). These receptors all stem from a woman aged 40-49 years with alopecia areata. Some clones in this sample may be carry-over from other donors' samples. CDR3s include the opening cysteine and the closing phenylalanine or tryptophan.

J gene: TRBJ2-4
V gene: TRBV30
CDR3 protein: CAWRRGQLNIQYF

J gene: TRBJ2-5
V gene: TRBV20-1
CDR3 protein: CSARPVGTLRLETQYF

J gene: TRBJ1-1
V gene: TRBV6-2/TRBV6-3
CDR3 protein: CASSYRSRQSSEAFF

J gene: TRBJ2-7
V gene: TRBV6-6
CDR3 protein: CASSLATGNGNEQYF

J gene: TRBJ2-7
V gene: TRBV12-3/TRBV12-4
CDR3 protein: CASSATNRQSSEQYF

J gene: TRBJ1-2
V gene: TRBV25-1
CDR3 protein: CASSYDRGRGGYTF

J gene: TRBJ1-3
V gene: TRBV29-1
CDR3 protein: CSVEVRNTIYF

J gene: TRBJ2-1
V gene: TRBV18
CDR3 protein: CASSPYNRDNEQFF

J gene: TRBJ1-1
V gene: TRBV20-1
CDR3 protein: CSADREGNTEAFF

J gene: TRBJ2-7
V gene: TRBV7-2
CDR3 protein: CASSLEEGTGSYEQYF

J gene: TRBJ2-7
V gene: TRBV29-1
CDR3 protein: CSVASVYEQYF

J gene: TRBJ2-1
V gene: TRBV11-2
CDR3 protein: CASSQDIYNEQFF

J gene: TRBJ2-7
V gene: TRBV12-3/TRBV12-4
CDR3 protein: CASRTSGGPYEQYF

J gene: TRBJ2-3
V gene: TRBV11-2
CDR3 protein: CASSSVATRVRSGTQYF

J gene: TRBJ1-2
V gene: TRBV20-1
CDR3 protein: CSARASGQANYGYTF

J gene: TRBJ2-5
V gene: TRBV9
CDR3 protein: CASSVVSQGETQYF

J gene: TRBJ2-1
V gene: TRBV6-1
CDR3 protein: CASSVFSGRVDNEQFF

J gene: TRBJ1-1
V gene: TRBV7-6
CDR3 protein: CASSLWTGLDTEAFF

J gene: TRBJ1-1
V gene: TRBV20-1
CDR3 protein: CSAGGDRGSEAFF

J gene: TRBJ1-6
V gene: TRBV27
CDR3 protein: CASSFSGQGSPLHF

J gene: TRBJ2-1
V gene: TRBV5-1
CDR3 protein: CASSLAVGGPDNEQFF

J gene: TRBJ2-5
V gene: TRBV20-1
CDR3 protein: CSASDSSRGGTQYF

J gene: TRBJ2-7
V gene: TRBV4-3
CDR3 protein: CASSPGQFREQYF

J gene: TRBJ1-1
V gene: TRBV28
CDR3 protein: CASSLRQGGAEAFF

J gene: TRBJ1-2
V gene: TRBV7-8
CDR3 protein: CASSLEAASYGYTF

J gene: TRBJ2-1
V gene: TRBV30
CDR3 protein: CALTASSYNEQFF

J gene: TRBJ2-6
V gene: TRBV6-5
CDR3 protein: CASSYSIAGGANVLTF

J gene: TRBJ1-1
V gene: TRBV6-2/TRBV6-3
CDR3 protein: CASRLHRDRNTEAFF

J gene: TRBJ2-6
V gene: TRBV29-1
CDR3 protein: CSVTDSGANVLTF

J gene: TRBJ2-5
V gene: TRBV7-9
CDR3 protein: CASSLASRSETQYF

J gene: TRBJ2-7
V gene: TRBV30
CDR3 protein: CAWRRQGWEQYF

J gene: TRBJ2-7
V gene: TRBV7-9
CDR3 protein: CASSLALVGKQYF

J gene: TRBJ2-3
V gene: TRBV20-1
CDR3 protein: CSAPQSGTQYF

J gene: TRBJ1-2
V gene: TRBV6-2/TRBV6-3
CDR3 protein: CASSSTGRMRGYTF

J gene: TRBJ1-5
V gene: TRBV20-1
CDR3 protein: CSALKLAQPQHF

J gene: TRBJ1-5
V gene: TRBV11-2
CDR3 protein: CASSWGQGQPQHF

J gene: TRBJ1-3
V gene: TRBV7-2
CDR3 protein: CASSLGSGGTSGNTIYF

J gene: TRBJ2-3
V gene: TRBV10-1
CDR3 protein: CASPFDRLAGGPEDTQYF

J gene: TRBJ1-2
V gene: TRBV6-5
CDR3 protein: CASSYSGTGDYGYTF

J gene: TRBJ1-1
V gene: TRBV10-3
CDR3 protein: CAISDIGTGAYMNTEAFF